This record covers a single TCR beta chain. Its antigen is still unknown. This specimen comes from a study of cytomegalovirus exposure and HLA in healthy donors. Broader study findings: The later analysis indicated that the majority of CMV-associated TCR beta chains appeared HLA-restricted. In vitro data verified a few CMV-associated chains as specific for CMV antigens.

A multiplex PCR was run with 60 Vbeta primers and 13 Jbeta primers. The assay was immunoSEQ multiplex PCR, and TCRdb's table has in-frame clones only and misses some. The sample has about 140,000 clones; about three quarters are singletons. CDR3 size: 12 residues. Germline V lookup: CDR1 PRHDT, CDR2 FYEKMQ (reference sequence). Trimming left V 6 bases short and J 11 bases short, with 16 bases between. The sequenced sample consisted of PBMCs. The rearrangement uses TRBV13 and TRBJ1-1, with a tentative D call TRBD1 (6 bases). This clonotype was sampled from a man aged 18 to 35 in good health and CMV-seronegative. The CDR3 here is CASRGPSGEAFF. The DNA for the CDR3 is TGTGCCAGCAGGGGGCCCTCAGGGGAGGCTTTCTTT.